This T cell receptor beta chain stems from a study of T cell responses to AZD1222 COVID-19 vaccine (dated by TCRdb to the early 2020s). With respect to the entire study: Because spike-specific TCR depth and breadth did not differ between the two schedules, AZD1222 recipients who got a second dose at roughly 4 weeks were pooled with those who got a second dose at roughly 12 weeks. Trial participants were enrolled into age subgroups of 18-55, 56-69 and 70-plus years, which contained about 150, 27 and 61 TCR-sequenced participants, respectively. A total of about 250 trial participants underwent TCR sequencing, of whom about 210 had received two doses of AZD1222 and 26 had received two doses of the MenACWY control vaccine.

This specimen's time point label, interpreted: baseline before first vaccination. The vaccinee samples were drawn from two UK trials, COV001 and COV002, one of which was a single-blind randomized controlled phase 2/3 trial testing AZD1222 (ChAdOx1 nCoV-19) in healthy adults. For TCRbeta chain sequencing, PBMC samples from trial participants were taken at day 0 and at day 28 after the second dose. Notes on this clone: Its binding antigen is unknown. Base quality data are lacking; no much larger clone is found one base away.

Results and caveats for the whole study, not just this receptor: The 56-69-year group was small, and its depth increase did not reach significance, likely because of low power. Because no day 14 peak-response samples were available, the repertoires could be characterized only after the peak T cell response. The whole spike protein was spanned by vaccine-associated CD4 TCRs, and dominant responses were seen in regions 160-218 and 743-854. Conclusions about previously exposed vaccinees are limited because only six or seven AZD1222 recipients were SARS-CoV-2 seropositive at baseline. After two AZD1222 doses, both the breadth and the depth of spike-specific TCRs were significantly higher than at day 0 and than in MenACWY recipients. Most participants were white British and females outnumbered males, and the authors suggested that clonal diversity may have been underestimated. Reportedly, close to half of the unique spike-specific TCRs recognized epitopes lying outside the regions that are mutated in the B.1.351 and B.1.1.7 variants.

V gives up 4 bases and J gives up 6 bases, and the segment between their germline ends measures 18 bases. The cysteine opens and the phenylalanine closes a CDR3 of 15 amino acids. CDR3 DNA is the only sequence kept; it has 45 bases, read in frame from the first base. Per the germline V gene (reference sequence), WNHNN is the CDR1 and SYGVQD is the CDR2. The CDR3 regions of human TCRbeta chains were analyzed by immunosequencing. Concerning the study's data processing: TCRs in the repertoires were compared against a reference library of SARS-CoV-2-specific TCRs that had been generated with the MIRA antigen-specificity platform. Breadth was defined as the fraction of unique TCRs that were SARS-CoV-2-associated. Depth was defined as the fraction of total T cells that were SARS-CoV-2-associated. Using the MIRA data, every spike-specific TCR was mapped to the spike region that the TCR reacted to and assigned to either a CD4 or a CD8 class. Log10-transformed breadth and depth values were compared by one-way ANOVA with Sidak's multiple comparisons tests. Here the immuneACCESS table is served through TCRdb, limited to in-frame sequences with V and J called. Missing clones are a known gap in these copies; in checked studies unresolved V genes cover under half, and the rest lacks a known reason. V, J and clone size derive from that table, while D and trimming were established from the DNA sequence. In this sample the table shows tens of thousands of clones, over 80% of which occur a single time. The ten largest clones add up to about 15% of the sample.

The specimen was peripheral blood, collected on day 0 of AZD1222 vaccination. The sequence came from an adult in good health. The chain uses TRBV10-1 and TRBJ1-2; the D segment could be TRBD1, given 6 matching bases. CDR3 loop: CASSVTGTGTNGYTF. The nucleotides are TGCGCCAGCAGTGTCACAGGGACGGGTACTAATGGCTACACCTTC.